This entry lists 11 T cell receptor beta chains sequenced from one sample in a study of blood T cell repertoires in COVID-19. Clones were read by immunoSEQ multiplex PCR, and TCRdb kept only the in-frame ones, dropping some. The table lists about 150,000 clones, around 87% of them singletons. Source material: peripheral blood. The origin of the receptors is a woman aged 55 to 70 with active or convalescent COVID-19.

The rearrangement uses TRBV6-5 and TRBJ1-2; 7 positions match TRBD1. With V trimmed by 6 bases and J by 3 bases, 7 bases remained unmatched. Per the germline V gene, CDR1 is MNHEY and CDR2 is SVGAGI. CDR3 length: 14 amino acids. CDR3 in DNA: TGTGCCAGCAGCCTGACAGGGAGTGACTATGGCTACACCTTC. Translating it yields CASSLTGSDYGYTF.

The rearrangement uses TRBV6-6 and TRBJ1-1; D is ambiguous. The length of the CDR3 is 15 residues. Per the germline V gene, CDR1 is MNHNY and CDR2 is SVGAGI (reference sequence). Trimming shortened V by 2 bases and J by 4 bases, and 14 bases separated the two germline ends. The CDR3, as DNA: TGTGCCAGCAGTTACCCAGAGGCAGCCGTCACTGAAGCTTTCTTT. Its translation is CASSYPEAAVTEAFF.

The CDR3 spells CASGAIQGGQPQHF. The CDR3 nucleotides are TGTGCTAGTGGAGCCATACAGGGGGGCCAGCCCCAGCATTTT. This chain links TRBV12-5 with TRBJ1-5, with TRBD1 identical over 8 bases. This CDR3 spans 14 amino acids. V lost 6 bases, J lost 7 bases, and 8 bases stayed unmatched. Germline-derived CDR1 and CDR2 are LGHNT and FRNRAP.

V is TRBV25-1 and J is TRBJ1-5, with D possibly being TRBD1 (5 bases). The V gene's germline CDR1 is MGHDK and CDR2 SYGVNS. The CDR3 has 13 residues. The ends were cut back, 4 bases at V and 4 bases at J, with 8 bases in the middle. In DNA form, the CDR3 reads TGTGCCAGCAGTGGAGCAGGGAATCAGCCCCAGCATTTT. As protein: CASSGAGNQPQHF. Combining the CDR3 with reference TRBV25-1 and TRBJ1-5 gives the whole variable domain EADIYQTPRYLVIGTGKKITLECSQTMGHDKMYWYQQDPGMELHLIHYSYGVNSTEKGDLSSESTVSRIRTEHFPLTLESARPSHTSQYLCASSGAGNQPQHFGDGTRLSIL.

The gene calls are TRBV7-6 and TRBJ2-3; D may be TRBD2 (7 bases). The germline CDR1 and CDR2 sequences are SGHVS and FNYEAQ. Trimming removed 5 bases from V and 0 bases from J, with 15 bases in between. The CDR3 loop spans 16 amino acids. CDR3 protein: CASSPWGGQSTDTQYF. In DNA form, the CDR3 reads TGTGCCAGCAGCCCTTGGGGGGGCCAGAGCACAGATACGCAGTATTTT.

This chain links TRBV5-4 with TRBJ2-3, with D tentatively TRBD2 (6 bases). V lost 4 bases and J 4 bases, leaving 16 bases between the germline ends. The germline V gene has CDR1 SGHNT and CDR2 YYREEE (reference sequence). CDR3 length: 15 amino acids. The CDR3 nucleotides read TGTGCCAGCAGCGGCGGGACTTTTGGAGCAGATACGCAGTATTTT. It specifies CASSGGTFGADTQYF. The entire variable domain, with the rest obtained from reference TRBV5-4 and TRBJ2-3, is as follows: ETGVTQSPTHLIKTRGQQVTLRCSSQSGHNTVSWYQQALGQGPQFIFQYYREEENGRGNFPPRFSGLQFPNYSSELNVNALELDDSALYLCASSGGTFGADTQYFGPGTRLTVL.

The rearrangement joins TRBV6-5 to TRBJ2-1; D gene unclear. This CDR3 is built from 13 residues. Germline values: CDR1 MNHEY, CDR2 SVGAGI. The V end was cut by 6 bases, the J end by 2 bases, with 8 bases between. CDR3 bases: TGTGCCAGCAGCCTGAGCCCCTACAATGAGCAGTTCTTC. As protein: CASSLSPYNEQFF.

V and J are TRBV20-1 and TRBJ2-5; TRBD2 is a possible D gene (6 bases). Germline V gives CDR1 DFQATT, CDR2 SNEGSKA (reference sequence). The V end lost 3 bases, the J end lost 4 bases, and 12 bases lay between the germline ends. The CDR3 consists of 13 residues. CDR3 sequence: CSASNSGLETQYF. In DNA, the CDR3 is TGCAGTGCTAGTAATTCGGGACTAGAGACCCAGTACTTC.

CDR3 loop: CASSPDRAGYTF. In DNA, the CDR3 is TGTGCCAGCAGCCCCGACAGGGCTGGCTACACCTTC. The rearrangement links TRBV11-2 to TRBJ1-2; 7 bases are shared with TRBD1. The V gene's germline CDR1 is SGHAT and CDR2 FQNNGV. The CDR3 is 12 residues long. V lost 5 bases and J lost 7; bases outside the gene matches: 4.

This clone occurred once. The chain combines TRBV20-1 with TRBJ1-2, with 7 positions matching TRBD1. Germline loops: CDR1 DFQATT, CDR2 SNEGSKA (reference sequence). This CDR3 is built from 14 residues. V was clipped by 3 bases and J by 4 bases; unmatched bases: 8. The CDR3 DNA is TGCAGTGCTAGTGGCCAGGGGGGAAGCTATGGCTACACCTTC. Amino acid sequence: CSASGQGGSYGYTF.

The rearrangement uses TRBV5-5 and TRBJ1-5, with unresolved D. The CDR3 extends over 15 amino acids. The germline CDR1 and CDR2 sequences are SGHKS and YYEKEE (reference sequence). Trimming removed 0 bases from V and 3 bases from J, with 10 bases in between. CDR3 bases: TGTGCCAGCAGCTTGGGGCAGACTTACAATCAGCCCCAGCATTTT. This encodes CASSLGQTYNQPQHF.